A selection of T cell receptor beta chains follows, all from one sample in a study of blood T cell repertoires in COVID-19. TCRdb keeps only in-frame clones here, not all; method: immunoSEQ multiplex PCR. The data hold 400,000 or so clones, with over 75% observed a single time. Sequenced material: PBMCs or T cells enriched from blood (not recorded which). The receptors were sampled from a man aged 30-40 years who had recovered from COVID-19. Both conserved end residues are part of each CDR3. Each record gives: D gene, V gene, clone size, J gene, CDR3 protein, CDR3 DNA. D genes are given only for firm matches. A clone size is listed for some rows: how often the clone was seen (once, few, many), or a class if it is expanded.

D: NA
V: TRBV28
size: NA
J: TRBJ2-3
CDR3: CASSRPDGADTQYF
DNA: TGTGCCAGCAGCCGGCCCGATGGGGCGGATACGCAGTATTTT

D: NA
V: TRBV7-7
size: NA
J: TRBJ1-2
CDR3: CASTNRGGWNYGYTF
DNA: TGTGCTAGCACCAATCGGGGGGGCTGGAACTATGGCTACACCTTC

D: NA
V: TRBV7-9
size: once
J: TRBJ2-1
CDR3: CASSHRDFYNEQFF
DNA: TGTGCCAGCAGCCACCGGGACTTTTACAATGAGCAGTTCTTC

D: NA
V: TRBV2
size: NA
J: TRBJ1-4
CDR3: CASTFNRSPNEKLFF
DNA: TGTGCCAGCACTTTTAACAGGTCCCCCAATGAAAAACTGTTTTTT

D: TRBD2
V: TRBV5-1
size: few
J: TRBJ2-7
CDR3: CASSFGRELYEQYF
DNA: TGCGCCAGCAGCTTCGGGCGGGAGCTCTACGAGCAGTACTTC

D: TRBD2
V: TRBV7-2
size: NA
J: TRBJ2-1
CDR3: CASSLTSGSGDEQFF
DNA: TGTGCCAGCAGCCTAACTAGCGGGAGTGGGGATGAGCAGTTCTTC

D: TRBD2
V: TRBV7-6
size: NA
J: TRBJ2-3
CDR3: CASSSRLAGGPDTQYF
DNA: TGTGCCAGCAGCTCCAGACTAGCGGGAGGTCCAGATACGCAGTATTTT

D: NA
V: TRBV5-6
size: NA
J: TRBJ2-5
CDR3: CASSLGGYGKSGETQYF
DNA: TGTGCCAGCAGCTTGGGAGGATACGGGAAAAGCGGGGAGACCCAGTACTTC

D: NA
V: TRBV19
size: NA
J: TRBJ1-2
CDR3: CATSLGDDGYTF
DNA: TGTGCCACATCGTTAGGGGATGATGGCTACACCTTC

D: NA
V: TRBV9
size: NA
J: TRBJ1-1
CDR3: CASSVAPNTEAFF
DNA: TGTGCCAGCAGCGTAGCTCCGAACACTGAAGCTTTCTTT

D: TRBD1
V: TRBV28
size: NA
J: TRBJ1-4
CDR3: CASSLGQGAVDEKLFF
DNA: TGTGCCAGCAGTTTAGGTCAGGGGGCGGTCGATGAAAAACTGTTTTTT

D: TRBD2
V: TRBV5-8
size: once
J: TRBJ2-3
CDR3: CASSLGRDTDTQYF
DNA: TGTGCCAGCAGCTTAGGGAGGGACACAGATACGCAGTATTTT

D: NA
V: TRBV19
size: NA
J: TRBJ1-2
CDR3: CASLPGGVAYGYTF
DNA: TGTGCCAGCCTCCCGGGGGGGGTAGCCTATGGCTACACCTTC

D: TRBD2
V: TRBV28
size: once
J: TRBJ2-1
CDR3: CASSLPGGAGGLYNEQFF
DNA: TGTGCCAGCAGTCTCCCCGGGGGAGCGGGAGGGCTTTACAATGAGCAGTTCTTC

D: NA
V: TRBV11-1
size: NA
J: TRBJ2-3
CDR3: CASSLGRHPVDTQYF
DNA: TGTGCCAGCAGCTTAGGTAGACACCCAGTAGATACGCAGTATTTT

D: NA
V: TRBV24-1
size: NA
J: TRBJ2-1
CDR3: CATSDLLDSRSIDEQFF
DNA: TGTGCCACCAGTGATTTGCTGGACAGCCGGAGTATCGATGAGCAGTTCTTC

D: NA
V: TRBV7-3
size: NA
J: TRBJ1-1
CDR3: CASSSPGSREAFF
DNA: TGTGCCAGCAGCTCCCCCGGGTCCCGGGAAGCTTTCTTT

D: NA
V: TRBV7-8
size: NA
J: TRBJ2-7
CDR3: CASSIPATGYSYEQYF
DNA: TGTGCCAGCAGTATACCCGCGACAGGCTACAGCTACGAGCAGTACTTC

D: TRBD2
V: TRBV18
size: NA
J: TRBJ2-7
CDR3: CASSPSGTLYEQYF
DNA: TGTGCCAGCTCACCGAGCGGGACCCTCTACGAGCAGTACTTC

D: TRBD1
V: TRBV2
size: many
J: TRBJ1-5
CDR3: CASRQGAMNQPQHF
DNA: TGTGCCAGTAGACAGGGGGCGATGAATCAGCCCCAGCATTTT

D: NA
V: TRBV5-1
size: few
J: TRBJ2-2
CDR3: CASSLPGELFF
DNA: TGCGCCAGCAGCCTCCCCGGGGAGCTGTTTTTT

D: NA
V: TRBV3-1/TRBV3-2
size: NA
J: TRBJ2-7
CDR3: CASSPGRYEQYF
DNA: TGTGCCAGCAGCCCTGGGAGATACGAGCAGTACTTC

D: NA
V: TRBV25-1
size: NA
J: TRBJ1-3
CDR3: CASSHHYSGNTIYF
DNA: TGTGCCAGCAGTCACCACTACTCTGGAAACACCATATATTTT

D: NA
V: TRBV28
size: NA
J: TRBJ1-6
CDR3: CASSLIRGRDSPLHF
DNA: TGTGCCAGCAGTTTAATCAGGGGTAGGGATTCACCCCTCCACTTT

D: NA
V: TRBV5-1
size: NA
J: TRBJ2-7
CDR3: CASSGRGHLSSYEQYF
DNA: TGCGCCAGCAGCGGACGGGGACATCTCAGCTCCTACGAGCAGTACTTC

D: TRBD1
V: TRBV15
size: few
J: TRBJ2-1
CDR3: CATSIGYGQGETEQFF
DNA: TGTGCCACCAGCATAGGCTACGGACAGGGGGAGACTGAGCAGTTCTTC

D: NA
V: TRBV5-1
size: NA
J: TRBJ2-7
CDR3: CASSLGGADEQYF
DNA: TGCGCCAGCAGCTTGGGGGGAGCGGACGAGCAGTACTTC

D: TRBD1
V: TRBV28
size: NA
J: TRBJ2-7
CDR3: CASSWTGLGVYEQYF
DNA: TGTGCCAGCAGTTGGACAGGACTCGGGGTTTACGAGCAGTACTTC

D: NA
V: TRBV10-1
size: NA
J: TRBJ2-4
CDR3: CASSENLDSPAKNIQYF
DNA: TGCGCCAGCAGTGAGAACCTGGACAGCCCAGCCAAAAACATTCAGTACTTC

D: TRBD2
V: TRBV6-5
size: NA
J: TRBJ2-7
CDR3: CASSGLAGVSEQYF
DNA: TGTGCCAGCAGCGGACTAGCGGGAGTGTCCGAGCAGTACTTC

D: TRBD2
V: TRBV5-1
size: NA
J: TRBJ2-2
CDR3: CASSWTVGLAGETGELFF
DNA: TGCGCCAGCAGCTGGACCGTGGGACTAGCGGGAGAGACCGGGGAGCTGTTTTTT

D: NA
V: TRBV19
size: NA
J: TRBJ2-2
CDR3: CASSFRVGGELFF
DNA: TGTGCCAGTAGTTTTCGGGTTGGCGGGGAGCTGTTTTTT

D: TRBD2
V: TRBV7-7
size: NA
J: TRBJ2-1
CDR3: CASSETGTSGSNEQFF
DNA: TGTGCTAGCAGCGAAACCGGGACTAGCGGGAGCAATGAGCAGTTCTTC

D: TRBD1
V: TRBV13
size: NA
J: TRBJ2-7
CDR3: CASSPGQGGYEQYF
DNA: TGTGCCAGCAGCCCGGGACAGGGTGGATACGAGCAGTACTTC

D: NA
V: TRBV23-1
size: NA
J: TRBJ1-5
CDR3: CASSPTTGNQPQHF
DNA: TGCGCCAGCAGTCCTACGACAGGTAATCAGCCCCAGCATTTT

D: TRBD1
V: TRBV6-5
size: NA
J: TRBJ1-1
CDR3: CASRGTGAEAFF
DNA: TGTGCCAGCAGAGGGACAGGGGCGGAAGCTTTCTTT

D: NA
V: TRBV7-9
size: NA
J: TRBJ2-7
CDR3: CASSSVYEQYF
DNA: TGTGCCAGCAGCTCTGTATACGAGCAGTACTTC

D: NA
V: TRBV18
size: NA
J: TRBJ1-5
CDR3: CASSPKVGQPQHF
DNA: TGTGCCAGCTCACCAAAGGTCGGGCAGCCCCAGCATTTT

D: NA
V: TRBV5-6
size: few
J: TRBJ2-7
CDR3: CASSLYPGEFYEQYF
DNA: TGTGCCAGCAGCTTGTACCCCGGGGAGTTCTACGAGCAGTACTTC

D: NA
V: TRBV6-5
size: NA
J: TRBJ1-5
CDR3: CASSYGRGQPQHF
DNA: TGTGCCAGCAGTTACGGCAGGGGACAGCCCCAGCATTTT

D: NA
V: TRBV5-6
size: NA
J: TRBJ1-1
CDR3: CASSSNTPDTEAFF
DNA: TGTGCCAGCAGCTCAAATACACCAGACACTGAAGCTTTCTTT

D: NA
V: TRBV18
size: once
J: TRBJ1-2
CDR3: CASSPTGDYGYTF
DNA: TGTGCCAGCTCACCAACAGGAGACTATGGCTACACCTTC

D: NA
V: TRBV5-1
size: NA
J: TRBJ1-1
CDR3: CASSLARGKNTEAFF
DNA: TGCGCCAGCAGCTTGGCCCGGGGGAAGAACACTGAAGCTTTCTTT

D: NA
V: TRBV19
size: few
J: TRBJ2-3
CDR3: CASSIYSSDTQYF
DNA: TGTGCCAGTAGTATCTACAGCTCAGATACGCAGTATTTT

D: NA
V: TRBV20-1
size: NA
J: TRBJ2-2
CDR3: CSASLFGELFF
DNA: TGCAGTGCTTCCCTTTTCGGGGAGCTGTTTTTT

D: TRBD1
V: TRBV27
size: NA
J: TRBJ1-1
CDR3: CASSSGQGWTEAFF
DNA: TGTGCCAGCAGTTCCGGACAGGGCTGGACTGAAGCTTTCTTT

D: NA
V: TRBV12-3/TRBV12-4
size: NA
J: TRBJ1-6
CDR3: CASSLPGNSPLHF
DNA: TGTGCCAGCAGTTTACCAGGGAATTCACCCCTCCACTTT

D: TRBD1
V: TRBV4-1
size: NA
J: TRBJ1-2
CDR3: CASSQRTGSVYGYTF
DNA: TGCGCCAGCAGCCAACGGACAGGGTCTGTGTATGGCTACACCTTC

D: NA
V: TRBV5-1
size: NA
J: TRBJ2-1
CDR3: CASSLGVNPRANEQFF
DNA: TGCGCCAGCAGCTTAGGGGTGAATCCTCGGGCCAATGAGCAGTTCTTC

D: NA
V: TRBV5-1
size: NA
J: TRBJ2-5
CDR3: CASSPGNQETQYF
DNA: TGCGCCAGCAGCCCCGGGAACCAAGAGACCCAGTACTTC

D: TRBD2
V: TRBV19
size: NA
J: TRBJ2-2
CDR3: CASSGGLAFAGELFF
DNA: TGTGCCAGTAGTGGGGGACTAGCGTTCGCCGGGGAGCTGTTTTTT

D: TRBD2
V: TRBV5-1
size: NA
J: TRBJ2-1
CDR3: CASSRGLAGDEQFF
DNA: TGCGCCAGCAGCCGAGGACTAGCGGGAGATGAGCAGTTCTTC